This T cell receptor (beta chain) was sequenced in a study of T-cell reconstitution after alpha-beta-depleted transplantation in children. Unique molecular identifiers were used to barcode this TCRbeta library. TCRdb re-analysed the PCR reads in MiXCR, keeping a single row per CDR3 protein. The profile shows about 440,000 distinct CDR3 sequences, roughly two fifths of them singletons. The germline gives CDR1 ENHRY, CDR2 SYGVKD. Trimming pared 4 bases from V and 2 bases from J, leaving 10 bases between. The CDR3 runs 14 residues. This TCR was sampled from a girl aged 2-10 years with aplastic anemia, due to receive a stem cell transplant. V usage is TRBV10-3 and J usage is TRBJ2-3; TRBD1 might be the D (5 bases). Sequenced material: PBMCs, taken before TCRalphabeta/CD19-depleted stem cell transplant. The CDR3 DNA follows: TGTGCCATCAGTGGCAGGGCATCCACAGATACGCAGTATTTT. As protein: CAISGRASTDTQYF.